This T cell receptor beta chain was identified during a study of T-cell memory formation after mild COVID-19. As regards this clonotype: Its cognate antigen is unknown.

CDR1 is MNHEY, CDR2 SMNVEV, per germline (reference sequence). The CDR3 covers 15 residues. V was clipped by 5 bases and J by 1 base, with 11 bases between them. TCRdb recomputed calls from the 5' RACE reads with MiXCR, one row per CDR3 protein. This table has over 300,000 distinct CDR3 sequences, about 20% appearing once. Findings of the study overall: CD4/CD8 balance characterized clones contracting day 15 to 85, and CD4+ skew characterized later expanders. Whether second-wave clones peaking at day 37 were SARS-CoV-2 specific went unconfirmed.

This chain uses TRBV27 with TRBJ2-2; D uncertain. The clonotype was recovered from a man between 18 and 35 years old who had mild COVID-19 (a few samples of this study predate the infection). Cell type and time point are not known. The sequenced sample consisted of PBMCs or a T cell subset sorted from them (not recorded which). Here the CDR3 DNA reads TGTGCCAGCAGTCCGAACCTACTGAACACCGGGGAGCTGTTTTTT. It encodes CASSPNLLNTGELFF.